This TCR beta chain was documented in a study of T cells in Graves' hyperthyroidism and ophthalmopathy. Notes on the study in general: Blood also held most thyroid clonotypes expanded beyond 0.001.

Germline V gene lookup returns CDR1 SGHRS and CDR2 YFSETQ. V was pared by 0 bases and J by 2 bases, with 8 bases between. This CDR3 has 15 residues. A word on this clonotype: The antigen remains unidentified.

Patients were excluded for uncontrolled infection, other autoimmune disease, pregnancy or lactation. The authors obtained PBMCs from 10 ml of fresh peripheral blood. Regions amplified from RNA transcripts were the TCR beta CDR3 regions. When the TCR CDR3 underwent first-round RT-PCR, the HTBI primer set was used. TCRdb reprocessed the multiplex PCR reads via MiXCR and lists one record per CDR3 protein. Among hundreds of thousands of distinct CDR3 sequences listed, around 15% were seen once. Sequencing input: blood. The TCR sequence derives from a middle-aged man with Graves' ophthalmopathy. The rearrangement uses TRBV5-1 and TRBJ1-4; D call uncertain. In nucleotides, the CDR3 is TGCGCCAGCAGCTTGGGGCGGAACACTAATGAAAAACTGTTTTTT. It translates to CASSLGRNTNEKLFF.